These T cell receptor beta chains were read from a single sample in a study of cytomegalovirus exposure and HLA in healthy donors. Sequencing used immunoSEQ multiplex PCR; TCRdb keeps in-frame clones, though not all of them. This repertoire includes tens of thousands of clones. Sequenced material: PBMCs. The receptor source for this set is a man aged 50 or older in good health and CMV-seropositive. The CDR3 runs from the conserved cysteine through the conserved F or W. A D gene is named only where the DNA matches it firmly.

CDR3: CASSAQTRDSANGYTF
DNA: TGTGCCAGCTCGGCTCAAACCCGGGACAGCGCAAATGGCTACACCTTC
V: TRBV18
D: TRBD1
J: TRBJ1-2

CDR3: CASSREQGAQETQYF
DNA: TGTGCCAGCAGCCGTGAACAGGGTGCACAAGAGACCCAGTACTTC
V: TRBV11-2
D: .
J: TRBJ2-5

CDR3: CASSATSRVYEQYF
DNA: TGTGCCAGCAGCGCGACTTCCCGGGTCTACGAGCAGTACTTC
V: TRBV9
D: .
J: TRBJ2-7

CDR3: CASSAAGYGTEAFF
DNA: TGTGCCAGCAGCGCGGCGGGGTATGGCACTGAAGCTTTCTTT
V: TRBV9
D: .
J: TRBJ1-1

CDR3: CASSSQTSGRGGNIQYF
DNA: TGTGCCAGCAGCTCCCAGACTAGCGGGAGGGGAGGAAACATTCAGTACTTC
V: TRBV7-2
D: TRBD2
J: TRBJ2-4

CDR3: CASSFSENTEAFF
DNA: TGTGCCAGCAGCTTTTCAGAAAACACTGAAGCTTTCTTT
V: TRBV11-2
D: .
J: TRBJ1-1

CDR3: CASSPGRGQLNYGYTF
DNA: TGTGCCAGCAGCCCCGGGCGAGGACAGTTGAACTATGGCTACACCTTC
V: TRBV7-2
D: .
J: TRBJ1-2

CDR3: CASGKGQQIYEQYF
DNA: TGTGCCAGCGGCAAAGGACAGCAGATATACGAGCAGTACTTC
V: TRBV19
D: .
J: TRBJ2-7

CDR3: CASSSTGGSYGYTF
DNA: TGTGCCAGCAGCTCCACAGGGGGCTCTTATGGCTACACCTTC
V: TRBV5-4
D: TRBD1
J: TRBJ1-2

CDR3: CASSLLAGGYNEQFF
DNA: TGTGCCAGCAGTTTACTGGCGGGAGGGTACAATGAGCAGTTCTTC
V: TRBV27
D: TRBD2
J: TRBJ2-1

CDR3: CASSLELNQPQHF
DNA: TGTGCCAGCAGCTTGGAACTCAATCAGCCCCAGCATTTT
V: TRBV5-6
D: .
J: TRBJ1-5

CDR3: CASSTGGWSYGYTF
DNA: TGTGCCAGCAGTACAGGGGGGTGGAGCTATGGCTACACCTTC
V: TRBV28
D: TRBD1
J: TRBJ1-2

CDR3: CASSLWHRGRSGNTIYF
DNA: TGTGCCAGCAGCTTATGGCACAGGGGGAGGTCTGGAAACACCATATATTTT
V: TRBV7-9
D: TRBD1
J: TRBJ1-3

CDR3: CASSAGGQSNQPQHF
DNA: TGTGCCAGCAGCGCGGGGGGGCAGTCAAATCAGCCCCAGCATTTT
V: TRBV5-4
D: .
J: TRBJ1-5

CDR3: CAWSRGGPADTEAFF
DNA: TGTGCCTGGAGCCGGGGGGGTCCTGCGGACACTGAAGCTTTCTTT
V: TRBV30
D: .
J: TRBJ1-1

CDR3: CASSWRVGQSEAFF
DNA: TGTGCCAGCAGCTGGAGGGTGGGCCAGTCTGAAGCTTTCTTT
V: TRBV5-5
D: .
J: TRBJ1-1

CDR3: CASGTGDGYTF
DNA: TGTGCCAGTGGGACAGGAGATGGCTACACCTTC
V: TRBV6-5
D: TRBD1
J: TRBJ1-2

CDR3: CASSPPGGGNTEAFF
DNA: TGTGCCAGCTCACCACCCGGCGGGGGGAACACTGAAGCTTTCTTT
V: TRBV18
D: .
J: TRBJ1-1

CDR3: CASITTGGGYYGYTF
DNA: TGTGCCAGCATCACGACAGGGGGCGGTTACTATGGCTACACCTTC
V: TRBV6-1
D: TRBD1
J: TRBJ1-2

CDR3: CASSPGTARGNTIYF
DNA: TGTGCCAGCAGCCCGGGGACAGCCAGAGGAAACACCATATATTTT
V: TRBV11-3
D: TRBD1
J: TRBJ1-3

CDR3: CASSQGTANYGYTF
DNA: TGCGCCAGCAGCCAGGGGACAGCTAACTATGGCTACACCTTC
V: TRBV4-3
D: TRBD1
J: TRBJ1-2

CDR3: CASSVGLRRATDTQYF
DNA: TGTGCCAGCAGCGTAGGTCTTAGGCGGGCCACGGATACGCAGTATTTT
V: TRBV9
D: .
J: TRBJ2-3

CDR3: CASSQGGGTDTQYF
DNA: TGTGCCAGCAGCCAAGGGGGGGGCACAGATACGCAGTATTTT
V: TRBV4-2
D: .
J: TRBJ2-3

CDR3: CASSSPQGGNEQFF
DNA: TGTGCCAGCAGTTCCCCCCAGGGGGGCAATGAGCAGTTCTTC
V: TRBV28
D: .
J: TRBJ2-1

CDR3: CASSQGPRNTEAFF
DNA: TGCGCCAGCAGCCAGGGCCCCAGGAACACTGAAGCTTTCTTT
V: TRBV4-3
D: .
J: TRBJ1-1

CDR3: CASSLDSSGRQPQHF
DNA: TGTGCCAGCAGCCTGGACAGTTCGGGGCGTCAGCCCCAGCATTTT
V: TRBV7-9
D: .
J: TRBJ1-5

CDR3: CASSPRDRSSGNTIYF
DNA: TGTGCCAGCAGCCCCAGGGACAGGAGCTCTGGAAACACCATATATTTT
V: TRBV11-3
D: TRBD1
J: TRBJ1-3

CDR3: CASSHTEGGYGYTF
DNA: TGTGCCAGCAGCCACACAGAGGGAGGCTATGGCTACACCTTC
V: TRBV27
D: .
J: TRBJ1-2

CDR3: CASSLGGLGNIQYF
DNA: TGTGCCAGCAGCTTGGGGGGGTTGGGAAACATTCAGTACTTC
V: TRBV7-9
D: TRBD2
J: TRBJ2-4

CDR3: CASSDPLAGSSDNEQFF
DNA: TGTGCCAGCAGTGACCCACTAGCGGGGAGCTCCGACAATGAGCAGTTCTTC
V: TRBV6-4
D: TRBD2
J: TRBJ2-1

CDR3: CASSLPDRGYDEQYF
DNA: TGTGCCAGCAGCCTTCCTGACCGGGGATATGACGAGCAGTACTTC
V: TRBV5-8
D: .
J: TRBJ2-7

CDR3: CASSVEAGRGEQFF
DNA: TGTGCCAGCAGCGTAGAAGCCGGGAGGGGTGAGCAGTTCTTC
V: TRBV9
D: TRBD2
J: TRBJ2-1

CDR3: CASSAPQGADTQYF
DNA: TGTGCCAGCAGCGCCCCCCAGGGGGCAGATACGCAGTATTTT
V: TRBV9
D: TRBD1
J: TRBJ2-3

CDR3: CASSIQGLGEQFF
DNA: TGTGCCAGTAGTATACAGGGTTTGGGTGAGCAGTTCTTC
V: TRBV19
D: .
J: TRBJ2-1

CDR3: CATSSAGQSNTEAFF
DNA: TGTGCCACCAGCAGTGCTGGACAGTCGAACACTGAAGCTTTCTTT
V: TRBV15
D: .
J: TRBJ1-1

CDR3: CASSAGVDGYTF
DNA: TGTGCCAGCAGTGCAGGCGTCGACGGCTACACCTTC
V: TRBV25-1
D: .
J: TRBJ1-2

CDR3: CAISVTGSYEQYF
DNA: TGTGCCATCAGTGTTACAGGGTCCTACGAGCAGTACTTC
V: TRBV10-3
D: .
J: TRBJ2-7

CDR3: CASSPTRNTEAFF
DNA: TGTGCCAGCAGCCCAACACGGAACACTGAAGCTTTCTTT
V: TRBV9
D: .
J: TRBJ1-1

CDR3: CASSLVESTDTQYF
DNA: TGTGCCAGCAGCTTGGTGGAGAGCACAGATACGCAGTATTTT
V: TRBV5-4
D: .
J: TRBJ2-3

CDR3: CATEETSGSLGELFF
DNA: TGTGCCACAGAAGAGACTAGCGGGAGTCTCGGGGAGCTGTTTTTT
V: TRBV15
D: TRBD2
J: TRBJ2-2

CDR3: CASSPPGLANYGYTF
DNA: TGTGCCAGCAGCCCTCCCGGACTAGCTAACTATGGCTACACCTTC
V: TRBV5-5
D: .
J: TRBJ1-2